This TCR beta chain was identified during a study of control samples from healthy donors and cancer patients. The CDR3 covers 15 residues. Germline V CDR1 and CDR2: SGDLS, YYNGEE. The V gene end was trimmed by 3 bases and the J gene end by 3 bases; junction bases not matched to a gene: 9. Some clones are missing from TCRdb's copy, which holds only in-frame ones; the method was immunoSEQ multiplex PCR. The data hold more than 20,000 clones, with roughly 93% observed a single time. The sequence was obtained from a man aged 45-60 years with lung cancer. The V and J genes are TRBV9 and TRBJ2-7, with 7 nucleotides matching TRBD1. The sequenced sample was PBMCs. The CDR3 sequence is CASSAGPGQNYEQYF. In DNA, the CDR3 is TGTGCCAGCAGCGCTGGTCCGGGACAGAACTACGAGCAGTACTTC.